The 18 T cell receptor beta chains presented below share a single source sample, sequenced in a study of shared clonotypes between healthy human individuals. The method was immunoSEQ multiplex PCR; TCRdb's version includes in-frame clones alone and lacks a portion of them. The table records 2 million or so clones, about 95% of them present only once. CD45RO-negative cells were positively selected for CCR7, leaving out terminally differentiated effector memory CD45RA+ cells. Specimen: naive CD8+ T cells sorted from blood. All receptors come from a man aged 18 to 30 in good health.

The V gene is TRBV27, the J gene TRBJ2-1; D remains unclear. The CDR3 contains 13 residues. Germline V gene lookup returns CDR1 MNHEY and CDR2 SMNVEV (reference sequence). Trimming removed 5 bases at V and 7 bases at J, with 12 bases between. In DNA, the CDR3 is TGTGCCAGCAGTATAGACGGGTGGAATGAGCAGTTCTTC. This gives the protein CASSIDGWNEQFF.

A note on this clone: The identical CDR3 is also encoded by other nucleotide sequences in the sample. The chain employs TRBV18 and TRBJ2-7; 8 positions match TRBD2. CDR1 and CDR2 (germline): KGHSH, LQKENI. This CDR3 has 16 residues. The junction had 7 bases not matched to a gene; V was cut back by 2 bases and J by 1 base. CDR3 in DNA: TGTGCCAGCTCACCAACGAGCGGGAGAGATTCCTACGAGCAGTACTTC. This translates into CASSPTSGRDSYEQYF. The complete variable domain, with remaining parts taken from reference TRBV18 and TRBJ2-7, reads NAGVMQNPRHLVRRRGQEARLRCSPMKGHSHVYWYRQLPEEGLKFMVYLQKENIIDESGMPKERFSAEFPKEGPSILRIQQVVRGDSAAYFCASSPTSGRDSYEQYFGPGTRLTVT.

This clone was seen just once. J is TRBJ2-7 and V is TRBV4-1; D possibly matches TRBD1 or TRBD2 (5 bases each). Germline loops: CDR1 MGHRA, CDR2 YSYEKL. This CDR3 is 15 amino acids long. V lost 0 bases and J lost 3, with 12 bases in between. CDR3 DNA: TGCGCCAGCAGCCAAGACCACGGGACGGTCTACGAGCAGTACTTC. Amino acids: CASSQDHGTVYEQYF.

This clone showed up just once. The chain joins TRBV5-1 to TRBJ2-2, with TRBD2 matching 7 bases. The V gene's germline CDR1 is SGHRS and CDR2 YFSETQ. Losses at the gene ends were 4 bases for V and 0 bases for J; bases not matched to a gene: 9. The CDR3 has 17 amino acids. As DNA, the CDR3 is TGCGCCAGCAGCCCGTCCTCTAGCGGAGCGAACACCGGGGAGCTGTTTTTT. This translates into CASSPSSSGANTGELFF.

The chain employs TRBV6-6 and TRBJ2-7; 12 nucleotides align to TRBD1. Germline CDR1 is MNHNY and CDR2 is SVGAGI (reference sequence). CDR3 size: 15 residues. Unmatched junction bases numbered 6, after V lost 4 bases and J lost 5 bases. The CDR3 is CASSSRDRGPDEQYF. The CDR3 region has the DNA TGTGCCAGCAGTTCCCGGGACAGGGGGCCTGACGAGCAGTACTTC.

This rearrangement joins TRBV2 to TRBJ2-7; maybe TRBD2 (7 bases). V dropped 10 bases and J dropped 6 bases, with 19 bases sitting between them. The length of the CDR3 is 13 residues. Germline CDR1 and CDR2: SNHLY and FYNNEI. The CDR3: CATGGPPGGEQYF. The CDR3 nucleotides are TGTGCCACCGGGGGGCCCCCGGGAGGCGAGCAGTACTTC.

The CDR3 sequence: CASNTFTYEQYF. DNA of the CDR3: TGTGCCAGCAACACTTTTACCTACGAGCAGTACTTC. This chain links TRBV2 with TRBJ2-7; D is ambiguous. The V gene's germline CDR1 is SNHLY and CDR2 FYNNEI. CDR3 size: 12 residues. V lost 7 bases and J lost 2, with 9 bases in between.

The rearrangement links TRBV10-2 to TRBJ1-2, with TRBD1 matching over 7 bases. Germline assignment: CDR1 WSHSY and CDR2 SAAADI. V gave up 4 bases and J gave up 6 bases; unmatched junction bases: 5. The CDR3 has 13 residues. The CDR3: CASSGGGADGYTF. DNA of the CDR3: TGCGCCAGCAGTGGAGGGGGCGCGGATGGCTACACCTTC.

The V call is TRBV4-3, the J call TRBJ2-2; 8 positions match TRBD2. V lost 2 bases to trimming and J lost 2 bases; unmatched junction nucleotides: 7. CDR1 and CDR2 from the germline V gene are LGHNA and YSLEER. This CDR3 spans 17 amino acids. Written as DNA, the CDR3 is TGCGCCAGCAGCCAACTCGGGAGGGGAGATAACACCGGGGAGCTGTTTTTT. This encodes CASSQLGRGDNTGELFF.

The genes are TRBV30 and TRBJ1-2; maybe TRBD1 (6 bases). The ends were cut back, 4 bases at V and 6 bases at J, with 9 bases in the middle. CDR1 and CDR2 from the germline V gene are GTSNPN and SVGIG (reference sequence). The CDR3 loop spans 11 amino acids. CDR3 DNA sequence: TGTGCCTGGATTCAGGGGAATGGCTACACCTTC. As protein: CAWIQGNGYTF. The variable domain in full, with the rest retrieved from reference TRBV30 and TRBJ1-2, is SQTIHQWPATLVQPVGSPLSLECTVEGTSNPNLYWYRQAAGRGLQLLFYSVGIGQISSEVPQNLSASRPQDRQFILSSKKLLLSDSGFYLCAWIQGNGYTFGSGTRLTVV.

The rearrangement uses TRBV27 and TRBJ2-4; D is possibly TRBD1 (6 bases). Germline V lookup: CDR1 MNHEY, CDR2 SMNVEV (reference sequence). With 5 bases removed from V and 9 bases from J, the gap between germline ends came to 14 bases. The CDR3 is 13 residues long. DNA for the CDR3: TGTGCCAGCAGTAAATATGGGGGCGGCATTCAGTACTTC. Translation: CASSKYGGGIQYF.

A word on this clone: In the same sample, other DNA sequences code for this CDR3. The chain has TRBV6-5 and TRBJ1-5, with D tentatively TRBD1 (6 bases). The CDR3 extends over 14 amino acids. Germline V gene lookup returns CDR1 MNHEY and CDR2 SVGAGI. The ends were cut back, 5 bases at V and 2 bases at J, with 10 bases in the middle. This chain's CDR3 is CASSERQGNQPQHF. CDR3 bases: TGTGCCAGCAGTGAACGACAGGGCAATCAGCCCCAGCATTTT.

The V gene is TRBV11-3, the J gene TRBJ1-3; D possibly corresponds to TRBD1 (5 bases). Germline V gene data show CDR1 as SGHNT and CDR2 as YENEEA. The CDR3 spans 15 residues. The germline V and J ends were trimmed by 3 bases and 4 bases, with 13 bases remaining between them. The CDR3 DNA sequence: TGTGCCAGCAGCTTTGGGACTGACACCGGAAACACCATATATTTT. Protein sequence: CASSFGTDTGNTIYF.

CDR3 DNA: TGTGCCACCGACGATGCCGGGACCCGGGGCAATCAGCCCCAGCATTTT. Translated: CATDDAGTRGNQPQHF. This sequence joins TRBV2 and TRBJ1-5; D may be TRBD1 (5 bases). This CDR3 has 16 amino acids. The germline gives CDR1 SNHLY, CDR2 FYNNEI. The V end lost 10 bases, the J end lost 2 bases, and 21 bases lay between the germline ends.

The CDR3 DNA is TGTGCCAGTAGTTGGACAGGGGTTACACCCCTCCACTTT. It translates to CASSWTGVTPLHF. V usage is TRBV19 and J usage is TRBJ1-6; TRBD1 matches 9 bases. V lost 5 bases to trimming and J lost 11 bases; unmatched junction nucleotides: 4. The CDR3 consists of 13 residues. Germline CDR1 is LNHDA and CDR2 is SQIVND (reference sequence).

V gene TRBV4-1 combines with J gene TRBJ1-3, with 7 bases lining up with TRBD1. The germline V gene encodes CDR1 MGHRA and CDR2 YSYEKL. The CDR3 covers 16 residues. The junction had 10 bases not matched to a gene; V was cut back by 4 bases and J by 4 bases. CDR3 bases: TGCGCCAGCAGCCTCTCGGGTACAGGGGTAGGAAACACCATATATTTT. As protein: CASSLSGTGVGNTIYF.

Turning to this clone: Other nucleotide sequences in the sample specify the same CDR3. J is TRBJ1-1 and V is TRBV19; D is unclear. This CDR3 is built from 13 residues. The germline V and J ends were trimmed by 3 bases and 2 bases, with 7 bases remaining between them. The V gene's germline CDR1 is LNHDA and CDR2 SQIVND (reference sequence). The CDR3 here is CASSISKNTEAFF. The CDR3 DNA reads as TGTGCCAGTAGTATTAGCAAAAACACTGAAGCTTTCTTT. Full variable domain (remainder filled in from reference TRBV19 and TRBJ1-1): DGGITQSPKYLFRKEGQNVTLSCEQNLNHDAMYWYRQDPGQGLRLIYYSQIVNDFQKGDIAEGYSVSREKKESFPLTVTSAQKNPTAFYLCASSISKNTEAFFGQGTRLTVV.

The chain has TRBV27 and TRBJ2-3; no clear D gene. Trimming removed 1 base at V and 2 bases at J, with 10 bases between. Germline V gives CDR1 MNHEY, CDR2 SMNVEV (reference sequence). This CDR3 spans 15 amino acids. The CDR3 bases are TGTGCCAGCAGTTTATATGCCAAACTCACAGATACGCAGTATTTT. It yields the protein CASSLYAKLTDTQYF.